This T cell receptor beta chain derives from a study of T cell responses to AZD1222 COVID-19 vaccine. Study information: Recipients boosted at about 4 weeks or about 12 weeks are pooled. Study-wide results and limits: There were mostly white British donors and more females than males, and clonal diversity was possibly underestimated. At 160-218 and 743-854, vaccine-associated CD4 TCRs were dominant, and they spanned spike. Repertoires were obtained solely post-peak T cell response.

Sequenced by immunoSEQ multiplex PCR; TCRdb stores in-frame clones only, minus some. The sample includes about 120,000 clones, around nine tenths of them seen just once. V shed 0 bases, J shed 8 bases, and the junction held 8 bases outside the gene matches. The CDR3 loop spans 15 amino acids. Germline assignment: CDR1 ENHRY and CDR2 SYGVKD. Comment on this clone: The antigen is not known.

This receptor was identified in an adult in good health. The chain has TRBV10-3 and TRBJ1-2, with 8 bases aligning to TRBD1. The sequencing used peripheral blood, collected on day 0 of AZD1222 vaccination. CDR3 loop: CAISESTGVIGGYTF. The CDR3 DNA is TGTGCCATCAGTGAGTCGACAGGGGTAATAGGGGGCTACACCTTC.